The subject of this entry is one TCR beta chain. This specimen comes from a study of blood T cell repertoires in COVID-19. Study information: Some COVID-19 samples were acute and others convalescent; all came from the United States, Italy and Spain. In each case, the material was cDNA or gDNA derived from T cells, B-cell-depleted T cells, or PBMCs.

Under the authors' procedure: Amplification from reference gene primers served as the basis for estimated nucleated cell counts. Generated by immunoSEQ multiplex PCR, the TCRdb table keeps only in-frame clones and is missing some. V, J and clone size were drawn from that table, and D and trimming were deduced from the DNA. The sample shows 50,000 to 55,000 clones, around 80% of them seen only once. This CDR3 is built from 15 residues. Germline V gives CDR1 SGDLS, CDR2 YYNGEE. V lost 0 bases and J lost 2, with 10 bases in between. Sequenced sample: peripheral blood. The sequence was obtained from a human donor in a cohort sampled during active COVID-19. The chain combines TRBV9 with TRBJ2-3, with unresolved D. The CDR3 here is CASSVDSPFTDTQYF. For the CDR3, the DNA is TGTGCCAGCAGCGTAGATTCCCCCTTCACAGATACGCAGTATTTT.